These T cell receptor beta chains were read from a single sample in a study of cytomegalovirus exposure and HLA in healthy donors. Assay: immunoSEQ multiplex PCR; the TCRdb copy retains only in-frame clones and omits some. The sample contains more than 100,000 clones, 75% to 90% of which appear only once. The sample was PBMCs. These receptors came from a man younger than 40 in good health and CMV-seronegative. Each CDR3 is given with its conserved first and last residue. Fields, in order: V gene, D gene, clone size, J gene, CDR3 protein, CDR3 DNA. A D gene is named only where the DNA matches it firmly. The size field is filled for only some rows; it gives once, few, many or a size class.

v_gene: TRBV6-5; d_gene: TRBD2; abundance: NA; j_gene: TRBJ2-3; CDR3aa: CASRLAGEPNTQYF; CDR3nt: TGTGCCAGCAGACTAGCGGGGGAGCCCAATACGCAGTATTTT
v_gene: TRBV13; d_gene: NA; abundance: NA; j_gene: TRBJ2-7; CDR3aa: CASSFDNNNYEQYF; CDR3nt: TGTGCCAGCAGCTTTGATAACAATAACTACGAGCAGTACTTC
v_gene: TRBV7-9; d_gene: TRBD1; abundance: once; j_gene: TRBJ1-5; CDR3aa: CASSLDRGLGQPQHF; CDR3nt: TGTGCCAGCAGCTTAGACAGGGGATTGGGTCAGCCCCAGCATTTT
v_gene: TRBV19; d_gene: TRBD1; abundance: NA; j_gene: TRBJ1-4; CDR3aa: CASSNRQGGYTTNEKLFF; CDR3nt: TGTGCCAGTAGTAACCGGCAGGGGGGTTACACAACTAATGAAAAACTGTTTTTT
v_gene: TRBV18; d_gene: NA; abundance: NA; j_gene: TRBJ2-3; CDR3aa: CASSPPGLAFGTDTQYF; CDR3nt: TGTGCCAGCTCACCACCCGGTCTAGCGTTTGGGACAGATACGCAGTATTTT
v_gene: TRBV4-3; d_gene: NA; abundance: NA; j_gene: TRBJ2-1; CDR3aa: CASSQDLGGPYNEQFF; CDR3nt: TGCGCCAGCAGCCAAGATTTGGGGGGTCCCTACAATGAGCAGTTCTTC
v_gene: TRBV5-8; d_gene: TRBD1; abundance: few; j_gene: TRBJ2-6; CDR3aa: CASSLYRTGHSGANVLTF; CDR3nt: TGTGCCAGCAGCTTGTATAGGACAGGGCACTCTGGGGCCAACGTCCTGACTTTC
v_gene: TRBV2; d_gene: NA; abundance: NA; j_gene: TRBJ2-1; CDR3aa: CASTVAGSSYNEQFF; CDR3nt: TGTGCCAGCACGGTGGCGGGGAGCTCCTACAATGAGCAGTTCTTC
v_gene: TRBV2; d_gene: TRBD2; abundance: NA; j_gene: TRBJ2-2; CDR3aa: CASRTILAGGTGELFF; CDR3nt: TGTGCCAGCAGGACTATACTAGCGGGGGGAACCGGGGAGCTGTTTTTT
v_gene: TRBV7-2; d_gene: NA; abundance: NA; j_gene: TRBJ1-1; CDR3aa: CASTQNQVDTEAFF; CDR3nt: TGTGCCAGCACCCAAAATCAGGTAGACACTGAAGCTTTCTTT
v_gene: TRBV5-4; d_gene: NA; abundance: NA; j_gene: TRBJ2-5; CDR3aa: CASSLIGGAVGETQYF; CDR3nt: TGTGCCAGCAGCCTGATTGGGGGGGCGGTAGGAGAGACCCAGTACTTC
v_gene: TRBV7-2; d_gene: NA; abundance: NA; j_gene: TRBJ2-2; CDR3aa: CASSPWRRTNTGELFF; CDR3nt: TGTGCCAGCAGCCCATGGAGACGGACGAACACCGGGGAGCTGTTTTTT
v_gene: TRBV6-5; d_gene: TRBD1; abundance: NA; j_gene: TRBJ2-7; CDR3aa: CASSLGTGGRGQYF; CDR3nt: TGTGCCAGCAGTCTTGGGACAGGGGGCAGGGGGCAGTACTTC
v_gene: TRBV28; d_gene: NA; abundance: NA; j_gene: TRBJ1-3; CDR3aa: CASSPTIYPGNTIYF; CDR3nt: TGTGCCAGCAGTCCGACAATTTACCCTGGAAACACCATATATTTT
v_gene: TRBV5-4; d_gene: TRBD1; abundance: NA; j_gene: TRBJ1-2; CDR3aa: CASSPGQTNYGYTF; CDR3nt: TGTGCCAGCAGCCCGGGACAGACTAACTATGGCTACACCTTC
v_gene: TRBV6-6; d_gene: NA; abundance: NA; j_gene: TRBJ2-7; CDR3aa: CASSSLGQAAYEQYF; CDR3nt: TGTGCCAGCAGTTCCCTGGGGCAGGCGGCCTACGAGCAGTACTTC
v_gene: TRBV6-4; d_gene: NA; abundance: NA; j_gene: TRBJ2-6; CDR3aa: CASSQGTSGANGLTF; CDR3nt: TGTGCCAGCAGTCAGGGAACCTCTGGGGCCAACGGCCTGACTTTC
v_gene: TRBV6-5; d_gene: TRBD2; abundance: NA; j_gene: TRBJ2-3; CDR3aa: CASSGTSGGADTQYF; CDR3nt: TGTGCCAGCAGTGGGACTAGCGGGGGGGCAGATACGCAGTATTTT
v_gene: TRBV7-6; d_gene: TRBD2; abundance: NA; j_gene: TRBJ2-1; CDR3aa: CASSLGGGPSNEQFF; CDR3nt: TGTGCCAGCAGCTTGGGCGGGGGTCCGAGCAATGAGCAGTTCTTC
v_gene: TRBV19; d_gene: NA; abundance: NA; j_gene: TRBJ1-6; CDR3aa: CASRNRGDRNSPLHF; CDR3nt: TGTGCCAGCCGGAATAGGGGCGACCGTAATTCACCCCTCCACTTT
v_gene: TRBV6-4; d_gene: TRBD1; abundance: NA; j_gene: TRBJ2-7; CDR3aa: CASRRDGTGPYEQYF; CDR3nt: TGTGCCAGCAGGAGAGACGGGACAGGGCCCTACGAGCAGTACTTC
v_gene: TRBV11-2; d_gene: NA; abundance: NA; j_gene: TRBJ1-1; CDR3aa: CASSLRVNTEAFF; CDR3nt: TGTGCCAGCAGCTTAAGAGTGAACACTGAAGCTTTCTTT
v_gene: TRBV7-2; d_gene: NA; abundance: NA; j_gene: TRBJ1-1; CDR3aa: CASSSTWPEAFF; CDR3nt: TGTGCCAGCAGCTCCACCTGGCCTGAAGCTTTCTTT